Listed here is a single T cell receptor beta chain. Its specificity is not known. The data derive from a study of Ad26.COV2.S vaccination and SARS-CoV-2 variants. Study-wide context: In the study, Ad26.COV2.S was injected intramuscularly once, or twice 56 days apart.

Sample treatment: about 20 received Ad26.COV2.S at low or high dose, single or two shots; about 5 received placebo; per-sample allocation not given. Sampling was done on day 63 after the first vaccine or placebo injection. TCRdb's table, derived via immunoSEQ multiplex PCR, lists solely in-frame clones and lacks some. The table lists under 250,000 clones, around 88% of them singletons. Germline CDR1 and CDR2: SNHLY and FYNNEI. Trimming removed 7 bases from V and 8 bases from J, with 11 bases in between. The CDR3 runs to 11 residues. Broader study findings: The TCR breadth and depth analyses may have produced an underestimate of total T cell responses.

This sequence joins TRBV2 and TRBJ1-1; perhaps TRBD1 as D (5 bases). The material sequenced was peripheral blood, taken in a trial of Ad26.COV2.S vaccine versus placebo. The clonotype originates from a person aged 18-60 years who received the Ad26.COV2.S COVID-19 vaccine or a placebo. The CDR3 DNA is TGTGCCAGCACCTGGGGGAGAGAAGCTTTCTTT. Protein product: CASTWGREAFF.